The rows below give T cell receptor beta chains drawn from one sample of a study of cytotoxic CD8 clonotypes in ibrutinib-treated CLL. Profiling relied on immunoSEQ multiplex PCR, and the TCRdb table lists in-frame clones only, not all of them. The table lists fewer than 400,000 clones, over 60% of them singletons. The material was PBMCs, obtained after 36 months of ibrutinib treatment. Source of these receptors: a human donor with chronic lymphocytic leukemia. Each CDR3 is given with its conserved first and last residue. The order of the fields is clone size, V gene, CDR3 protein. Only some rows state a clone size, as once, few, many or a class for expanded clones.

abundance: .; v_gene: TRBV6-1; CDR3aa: CATLDPGQIGVF
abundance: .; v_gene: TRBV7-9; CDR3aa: CASTRDRVYEQYF
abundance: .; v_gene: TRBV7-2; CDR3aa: CASSFKLSGELFF
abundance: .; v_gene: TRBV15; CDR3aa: CATSRPPFSRGLTDTQYF
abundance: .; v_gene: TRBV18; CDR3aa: CASSPGVPQETQYF
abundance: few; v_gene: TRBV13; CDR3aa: CASSPGTSAEQYF
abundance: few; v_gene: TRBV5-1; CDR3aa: CASSSEGRSQYF
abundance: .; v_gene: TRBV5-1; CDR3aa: CASRGQVTTDTQYF
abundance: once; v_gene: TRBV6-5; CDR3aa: CASSLGQGALEQYF
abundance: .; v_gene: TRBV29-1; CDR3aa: CSVETGQGGGYTF
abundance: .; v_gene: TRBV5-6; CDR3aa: CASSKEWAVGVGYGEQFF
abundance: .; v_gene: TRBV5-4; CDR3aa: CASSRLAGGAGELFF
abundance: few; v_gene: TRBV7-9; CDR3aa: CASTPREASNYGYTF
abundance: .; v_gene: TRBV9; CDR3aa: CASSAPGGPTGELFF
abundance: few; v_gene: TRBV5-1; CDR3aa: CASSLAVSQETQYF
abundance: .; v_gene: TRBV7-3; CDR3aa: CASSFDRANTGELFF
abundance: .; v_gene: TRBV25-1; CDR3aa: CASSAYMAGGYTF
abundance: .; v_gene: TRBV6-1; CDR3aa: CASSEVGGQFF
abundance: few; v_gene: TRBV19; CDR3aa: CASSTWTGGTNQPQHF
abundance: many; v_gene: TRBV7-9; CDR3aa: CASSLAGVGYTF
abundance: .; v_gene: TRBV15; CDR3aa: CATSRDRRQIYGYTF
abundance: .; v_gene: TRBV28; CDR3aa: CASTPGEDTQYF
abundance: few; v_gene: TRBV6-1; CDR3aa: CASSQYTSQGIF
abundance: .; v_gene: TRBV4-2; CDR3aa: CASSMRRHTNNEQFF
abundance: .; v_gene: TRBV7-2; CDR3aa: CASSFVNSGYYEQYF
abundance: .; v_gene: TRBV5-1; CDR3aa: CASSLTGERPYEQYF
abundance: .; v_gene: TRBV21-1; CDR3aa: CASSKLGQESSYNSPLHF
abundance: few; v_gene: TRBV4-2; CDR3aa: CASSQPEAANYGYTF
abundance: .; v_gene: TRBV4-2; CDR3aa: CASSHGTSGGYQETQYF
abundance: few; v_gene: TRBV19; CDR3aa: CASSTRTGNNQPQHF
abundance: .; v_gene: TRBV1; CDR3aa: CTSSQDWWVETRDHYEQYF
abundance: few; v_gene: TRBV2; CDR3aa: CASRSLAAFSTDTQYF
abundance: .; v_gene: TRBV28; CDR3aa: CASSPGTVNQPQHF
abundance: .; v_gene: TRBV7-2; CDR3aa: CASSWGSGRGLYEQYF